The sequence of this T cell receptor (beta chain) was determined in a study of human T cells and chemical hapten exposure. Study in general: Upper back patch tests used 0.01% DPC, scored after 6 days. Diagnoses of alopecia areata, totalis or universalis occurred in mostly female patients. Study-wide results and limits: Significantly greater numbers of large CDR3 similarity clusters came from expanded TCRs than from controls.

V shed 5 bases and J shed 1 base, with 8 bases lying between them. Looked up from germline, CDR1 is DFQATT and CDR2 is SNEGSKA (reference sequence). The CDR3 runs to 12 residues. This clonotype came up a few times. Its target is not known. Time point: patch test 1, 2 weeks after DPC sensitization. The treatment was: therapeutic diphenylcyclopropenone sensitization with weekly scalp DPC. The library attached unique molecular identifiers to individual cDNA molecules. TCRdb itself ran the RACE reads through MiXCR, one entry per CDR3 protein. The sample has some 180,000 distinct CDR3 sequences, around 20% seen once.

The chain recombines TRBV20-1 with TRBJ2-5; unclear D gene. The material sequenced was whole blood, taken in connection with sensitization to the hapten diphenylcyclopropenone (DPC). The TCR comes from a woman between 50 and 59 years old with alopecia areata. Some clones in this sample may be carry-over from other donors' samples. CDR3 loop: CSALKGQETQYF. The CDR3 DNA is TGCAGTGCTCTTAAGGGCCAAGAGACCCAGTACTTC.